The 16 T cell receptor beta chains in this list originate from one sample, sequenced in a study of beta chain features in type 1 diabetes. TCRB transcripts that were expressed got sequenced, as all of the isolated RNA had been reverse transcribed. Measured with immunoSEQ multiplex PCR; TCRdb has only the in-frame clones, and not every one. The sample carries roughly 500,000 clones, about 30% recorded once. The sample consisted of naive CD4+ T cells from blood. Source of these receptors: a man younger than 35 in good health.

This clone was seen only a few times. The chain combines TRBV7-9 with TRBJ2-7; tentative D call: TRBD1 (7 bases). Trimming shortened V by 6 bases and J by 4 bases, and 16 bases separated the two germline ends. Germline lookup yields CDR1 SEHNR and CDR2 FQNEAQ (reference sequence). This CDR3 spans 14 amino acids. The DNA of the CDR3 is TGTGCCAGCAGGTCCGACAGGGACTCTTACGAGCAGTACTTC. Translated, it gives CASRSDRDSYEQYF.

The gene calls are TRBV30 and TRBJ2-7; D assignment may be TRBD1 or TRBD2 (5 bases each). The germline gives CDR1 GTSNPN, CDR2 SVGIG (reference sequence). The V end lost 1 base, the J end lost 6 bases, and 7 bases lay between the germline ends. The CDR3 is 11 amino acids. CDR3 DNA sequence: TGTGCCTGGAGTGGGGGGAGCGAGCAGTACTTC. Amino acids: CAWSGGSEQYF.

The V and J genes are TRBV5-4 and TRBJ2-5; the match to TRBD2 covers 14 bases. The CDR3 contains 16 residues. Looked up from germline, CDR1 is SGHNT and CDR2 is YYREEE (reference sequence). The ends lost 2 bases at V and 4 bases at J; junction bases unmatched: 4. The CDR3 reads CASSLGLAGGGETQYF. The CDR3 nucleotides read TGTGCCAGCAGCTTAGGACTAGCGGGAGGAGGAGAGACCCAGTACTTC.

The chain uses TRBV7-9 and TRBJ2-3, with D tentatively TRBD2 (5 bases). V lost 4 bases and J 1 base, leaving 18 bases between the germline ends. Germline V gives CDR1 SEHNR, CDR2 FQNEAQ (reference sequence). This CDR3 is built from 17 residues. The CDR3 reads CASSSQRAARGTDTQYF. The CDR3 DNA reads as TGTGCCAGCAGCTCACAGAGGGCCGCACGGGGCACAGATACGCAGTATTTT.

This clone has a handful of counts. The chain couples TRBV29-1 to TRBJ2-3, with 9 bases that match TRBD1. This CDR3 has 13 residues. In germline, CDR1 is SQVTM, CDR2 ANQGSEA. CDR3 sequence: CTSGTGPTDTQYF. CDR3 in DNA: TGCACCTCCGGGACAGGGCCTACAGATACGCAGTATTTT.

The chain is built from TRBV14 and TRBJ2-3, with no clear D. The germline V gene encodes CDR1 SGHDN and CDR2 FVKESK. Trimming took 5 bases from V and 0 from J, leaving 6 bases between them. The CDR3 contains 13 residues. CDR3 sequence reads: CASSFRSTDTQYF. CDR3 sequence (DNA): TGTGCCAGCAGCTTCCGAAGCACAGATACGCAGTATTTT.

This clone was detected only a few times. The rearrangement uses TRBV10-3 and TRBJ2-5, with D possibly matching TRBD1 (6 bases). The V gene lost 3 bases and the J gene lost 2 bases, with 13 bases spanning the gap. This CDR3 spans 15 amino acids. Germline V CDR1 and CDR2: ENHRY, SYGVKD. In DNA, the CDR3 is TGTGCCATCAGTGAACCGGGACACCTACAAGAGACCCAGTACTTC. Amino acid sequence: CAISEPGHLQETQYF.

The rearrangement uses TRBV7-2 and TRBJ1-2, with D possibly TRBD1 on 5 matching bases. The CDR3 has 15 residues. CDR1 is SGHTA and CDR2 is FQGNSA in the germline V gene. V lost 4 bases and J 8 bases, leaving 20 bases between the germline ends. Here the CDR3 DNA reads TGTGCCAGCAGCTCTCCCTCGACAGTCGGAGGAGGCTACACCTTC. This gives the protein CASSSPSTVGGGYTF.

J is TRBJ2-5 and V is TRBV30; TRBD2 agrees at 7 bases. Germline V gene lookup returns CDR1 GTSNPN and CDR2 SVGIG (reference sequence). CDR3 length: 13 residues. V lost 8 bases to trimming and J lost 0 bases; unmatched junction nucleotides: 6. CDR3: CAGGGDYQETQYF. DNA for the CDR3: TGTGCCGGGGGAGGGGACTACCAAGAGACCCAGTACTTC. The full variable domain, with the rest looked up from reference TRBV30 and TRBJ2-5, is SQTIHQWPATLVQPVGSPLSLECTVEGTSNPNLYWYRQAAGRGLQLLFYSVGIGQISSEVPQNLSASRPQDRQFILSSKKLLLSDSGFYLCAGGGDYQETQYFGPGTRLLVL.

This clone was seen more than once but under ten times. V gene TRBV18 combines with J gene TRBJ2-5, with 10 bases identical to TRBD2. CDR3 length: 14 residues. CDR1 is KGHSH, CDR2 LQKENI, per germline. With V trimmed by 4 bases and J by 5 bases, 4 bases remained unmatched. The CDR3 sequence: CASSLGLAQETQYF. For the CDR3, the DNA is TGTGCCAGCTCACTGGGACTAGCGCAGGAGACCCAGTACTTC. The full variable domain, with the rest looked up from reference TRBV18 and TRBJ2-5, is NAGVMQNPRHLVRRRGQEARLRCSPMKGHSHVYWYRQLPEEGLKFMVYLQKENIIDESGMPKERFSAEFPKEGPSILRIQQVVRGDSAAYFCASSLGLAQETQYFGPGTRLLVL.

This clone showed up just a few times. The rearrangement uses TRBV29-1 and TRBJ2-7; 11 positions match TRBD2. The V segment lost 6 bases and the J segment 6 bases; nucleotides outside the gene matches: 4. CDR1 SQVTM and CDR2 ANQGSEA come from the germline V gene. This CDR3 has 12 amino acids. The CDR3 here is CSVTSGSGEQYF. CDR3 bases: TGCAGCGTCACTAGCGGGAGTGGCGAGCAGTACTTC.

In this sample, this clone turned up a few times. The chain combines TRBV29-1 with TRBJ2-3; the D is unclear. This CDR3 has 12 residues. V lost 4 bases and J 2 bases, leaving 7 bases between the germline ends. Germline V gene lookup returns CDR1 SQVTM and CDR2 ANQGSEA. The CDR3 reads CSVVQNTDTQYF. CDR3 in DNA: TGCAGCGTTGTCCAGAACACAGATACGCAGTATTTT.

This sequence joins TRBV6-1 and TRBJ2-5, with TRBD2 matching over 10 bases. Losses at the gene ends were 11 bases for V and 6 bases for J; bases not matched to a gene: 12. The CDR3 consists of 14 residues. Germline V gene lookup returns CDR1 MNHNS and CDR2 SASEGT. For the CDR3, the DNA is TGTGCCGGAGGAGCGGGAGGGCCCTCCCAGACCCAGTACTTC. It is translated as CAGGAGGPSQTQYF.

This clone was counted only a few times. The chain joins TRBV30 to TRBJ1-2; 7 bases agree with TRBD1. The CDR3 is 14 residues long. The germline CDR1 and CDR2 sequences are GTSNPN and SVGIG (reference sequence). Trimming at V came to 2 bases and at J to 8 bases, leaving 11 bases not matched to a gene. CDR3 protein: CAWSIRQGDSGYTF. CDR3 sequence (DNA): TGTGCCTGGAGTATCCGACAGGGCGATAGCGGCTACACCTTC.

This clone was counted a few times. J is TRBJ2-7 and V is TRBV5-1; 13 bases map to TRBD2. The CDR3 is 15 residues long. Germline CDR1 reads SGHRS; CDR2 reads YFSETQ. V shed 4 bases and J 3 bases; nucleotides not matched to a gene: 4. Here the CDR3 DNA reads TGCGCCAGCAGCACGGGGACTAGCGGGATCTACGAGCAGTACTTC. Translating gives CASSTGTSGIYEQYF.

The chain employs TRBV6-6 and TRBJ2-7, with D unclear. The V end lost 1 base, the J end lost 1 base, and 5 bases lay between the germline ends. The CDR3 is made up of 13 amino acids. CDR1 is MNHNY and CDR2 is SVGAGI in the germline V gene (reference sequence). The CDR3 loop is CASSYLSSYEQYF. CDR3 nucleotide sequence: TGTGCCAGCAGTTACTTATCTTCCTACGAGCAGTACTTC.